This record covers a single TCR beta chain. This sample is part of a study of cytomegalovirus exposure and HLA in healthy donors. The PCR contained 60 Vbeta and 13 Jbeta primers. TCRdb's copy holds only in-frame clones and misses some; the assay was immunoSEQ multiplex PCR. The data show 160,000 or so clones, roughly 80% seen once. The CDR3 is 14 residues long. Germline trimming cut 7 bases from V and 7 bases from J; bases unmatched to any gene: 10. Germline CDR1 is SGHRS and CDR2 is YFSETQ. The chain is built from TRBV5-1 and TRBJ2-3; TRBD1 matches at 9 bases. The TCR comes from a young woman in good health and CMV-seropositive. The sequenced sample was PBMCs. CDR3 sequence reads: CASSRGQGLNTQYF. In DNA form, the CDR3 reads TGCGCCAGCTCAAGGGGACAGGGTCTCAATACGCAGTATTTT.